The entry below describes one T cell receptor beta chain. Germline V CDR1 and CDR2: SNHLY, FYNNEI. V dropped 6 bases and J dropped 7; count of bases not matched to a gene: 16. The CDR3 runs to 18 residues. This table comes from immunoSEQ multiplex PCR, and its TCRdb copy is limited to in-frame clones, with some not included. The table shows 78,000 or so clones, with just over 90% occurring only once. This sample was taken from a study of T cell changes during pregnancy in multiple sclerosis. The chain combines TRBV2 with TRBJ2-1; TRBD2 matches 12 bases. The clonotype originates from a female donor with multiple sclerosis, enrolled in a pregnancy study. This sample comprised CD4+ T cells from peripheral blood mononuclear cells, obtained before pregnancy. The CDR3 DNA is TGTGCCAGCAGACCCTTTTTGCTAGCGGGAGGGCCTGGTAATGAGCAGTTCTTC. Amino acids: CASRPFLLAGGPGNEQFF.